Included here is one TCR beta chain sequence, with context. Its antigen is not identified. Unmatched junction bases numbered 6, after V lost 6 bases and J lost 7 bases. The CDR3 is 12 amino acids. CDR1 and CDR2 from the germline V gene are MDHEN and SYDVKM. The record originates from a study of T cells in localized non-small cell lung cancer. Notes on the study in general: Adjacent lung was found to contain a median approximately 60 of the top 100 tumor clones. Higher blood T cell density tracked longer overall survival.

Clones were sequenced by immunoSEQ multiplex PCR, and TCRdb holds only the in-frame ones, with some missing. The table records 4,000 to 6,000 clones, around 60% of them present only once. The receptor was derived from a male donor aged 60 or over with stage I squamous cell lung carcinoma. The specimen comprised lymph node tissue, sampled before any cancer treatment. V gene TRBV28 combines with J gene TRBJ2-7; 7 nucleotides agree with TRBD2. Written as DNA, the CDR3 is TGTGCCAGCAGCCTTGGGGGAGGGGAGCAGTACTTC. Its protein is CASSLGGGEQYF.